Sequencing of this T cell receptor beta chain was carried out in a study of technical replicates of blood from a few donors (dated by TCRdb to the late 2010s). The CDR3 numbers 12 residues from cysteine through phenylalanine. Only CDR3 DNA remains: 36 bases, in frame from the first base. Relative to germline, V is missing 2 bases and J is missing 13 bases, with 6 bases of the junction outside any gene match. Reading the germline V gene gives CDR1 KGHSH and CDR2 LQKENI. About this clone: The specificity of this receptor is unknown. Base quality data are lacking; no much larger clone is found one base away.

The receptor library was made with the immunoSEQ multiplex PCR assay. TCRdb's version of the immuneACCESS table is confined to in-frame rearrangements and falls short of the full clone set. An unresolved V gene accounts for under half of the shortfall where checked; the remainder is of unknown origin. In all, the sample holds some 94,000 clones, and 96% of those were seen once. The ten top clones hold about 0.38% of the sample. This sequence uses TRBV18 and TRBJ1-2; 8 junctional bases match TRBD1. This clonotype was obtained from a human donor in good health. Sequenced material: T cells isolated from PBMCs. The encoded CDR3 is CASSPNRGSSTF. The nucleotide sequence is TGTGCCAGCTCACCAAACAGGGGGTCTTCCACCTTC.